This TCR beta chain appears in the sequencing data of a study of cytomegalovirus exposure and HLA in healthy donors. Findings and caveats of the study: Indistinguishable V segments, including TRBV6-2 and TRBV6-3, were excluded. In a later analysis, TCR beta V- and J-gene trimming showed a link to a missense DCLRE1C variant.

Worth noting for this clone: Its target is unknown.

Germline V CDR1 and CDR2: SGHNT, YYREEE (reference sequence). V shed 3 bases and J 4 bases; nucleotides not matched to a gene: 2. This CDR3 is built from 14 residues. The PCR employed 60 Vbeta primers together with 13 Jbeta primers. TCRdb's copy holds only in-frame clones and misses some; the assay was immunoSEQ multiplex PCR. The sample includes about 140,000 clones, roughly 74% of them seen just once. The clonotype was recovered from a man in his forties in good health and CMV-seronegative. The sample consisted of PBMCs. The chain employs TRBV5-4 and TRBJ2-1, with 9 bases that match TRBD1. CDR3 DNA sequence: TGTGCCAGCAGCTCCGGGACAGGGTACAATGAGCAGTTCTTC. This codes for CASSSGTGYNEQFF.